The rows below give T cell receptor beta chains drawn from one sample of a study of blood T cell repertoires in COVID-19. Method: immunoSEQ multiplex PCR; TCRdb's copy keeps in-frame clones and lacks some. The sample lists over 150,000 clones; about 88% were seen once. The sequenced sample was PBMCs or T cells enriched from blood (not recorded which). The receptors were gathered from a woman aged 50 to 60 who had recovered from COVID-19. Each CDR3 is given with its conserved first and last residue.

>TRBV18
CASSPTERGYGYTF
>TRBV7-9
CASSLDNGELFF
>TRBV10-3
CAITPGQINEAFF
>TRBV11-3
CASSLGQLTGELFF
>TRBV20-1
CSASEAAGVNEQFF
>TRBV2
CASSEGRGDVEKLFF
>TRBV13
CASTSSQDRGDNEQFF
>TRBV27
CASRSEGRYEQYF
>TRBV19
CASSIAGLAVIGSYEQYF
>TRBV5-4
CASSPTSGFVNEQFF
>TRBV5-1
CASSPGTGDTEAFF
>TRBV5-1
CASSFSGRSTDTQYF
>TRBV2
CASSEQGLSNYGYTF
>TRBV5-4
CASSLALSGGSPQETQYF
>TRBV28
CASRLRDRPNSPLHF
>TRBV2
CASVTGVGQETQYF
>TRBV27
CASRYETGKRYEQYF
>TRBV9
CASSVASTKPGQGLAFF
>TRBV5-4
CASSYNGQGDEQYF
>TRBV4-2
CASSQETVSYNEQFF
>TRBV7-9
CASSRDQAAEQYF
>TRBV19
CASSKAGLNTGELFF
>TRBV2
CASSGNRGRTGELFF
>TRBV6-5
CASSSPGTSVYEQYF
>TRBV5-1
CASSLSGREKETQYF
>TRBV29-1
CSVWGTGDTSYGYTF
>TRBV12-3/TRBV12-4
CASTLGRANGYTF
>TRBV7-6
CASSLGGTHWGNEKLFF
>TRBV7-8
CASSPGTSGLYEQFF
>TRBV5-1
CASSPYSGVPDNEQFF
>TRBV19
CASSTLRDRGYEQYF
>TRBV3-1/TRBV3-2
CASSPRTSVTEQYF
>TRBV4-1
CASSQLVGGVTLNTEAFF
>TRBV7-9
CASSLVGHREGLGEQFF
>TRBV6-2/TRBV6-3
CASSNQGGEQYF
>TRBV7-2
CASSQGYQETQYF
>TRBV18
CASSPPGQPTGELFF